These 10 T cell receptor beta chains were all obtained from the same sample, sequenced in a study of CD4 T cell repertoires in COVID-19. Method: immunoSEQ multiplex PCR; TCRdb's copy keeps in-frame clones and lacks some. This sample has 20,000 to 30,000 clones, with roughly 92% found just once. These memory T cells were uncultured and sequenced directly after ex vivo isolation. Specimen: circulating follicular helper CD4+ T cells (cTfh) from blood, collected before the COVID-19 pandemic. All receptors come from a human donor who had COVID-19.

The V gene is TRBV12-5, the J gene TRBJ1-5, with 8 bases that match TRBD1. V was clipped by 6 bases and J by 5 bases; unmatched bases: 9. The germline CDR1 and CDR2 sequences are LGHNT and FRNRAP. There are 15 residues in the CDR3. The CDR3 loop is CASGPGTGWDQPQHF. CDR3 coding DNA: TGTGCTAGTGGACCGGGGACAGGATGGGATCAGCCCCAGCATTTT.

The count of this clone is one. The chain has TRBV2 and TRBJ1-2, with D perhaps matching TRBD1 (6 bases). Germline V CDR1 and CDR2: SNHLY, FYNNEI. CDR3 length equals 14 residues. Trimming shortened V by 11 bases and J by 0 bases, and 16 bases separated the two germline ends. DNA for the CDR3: TGTGCCGTAAACCGGGACATCACTAACTATGGCTACACCTTC. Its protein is CAVNRDITNYGYTF.

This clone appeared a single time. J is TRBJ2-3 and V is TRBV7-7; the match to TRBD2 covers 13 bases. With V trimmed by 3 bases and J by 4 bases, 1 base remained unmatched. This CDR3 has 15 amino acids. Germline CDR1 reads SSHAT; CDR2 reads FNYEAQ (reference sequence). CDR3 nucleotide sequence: TGTGCCAGCAGCTTCGGACTAGCGGGAGCAGATACGCAGTATTTT. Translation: CASSFGLAGADTQYF.

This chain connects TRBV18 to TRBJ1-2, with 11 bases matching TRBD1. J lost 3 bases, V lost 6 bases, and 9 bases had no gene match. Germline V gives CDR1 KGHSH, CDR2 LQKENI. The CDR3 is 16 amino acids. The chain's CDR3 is CASSFSRDRGDYGYTF. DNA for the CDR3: TGTGCCAGCTCTTTCAGCCGGGACAGGGGGGACTATGGCTACACCTTC.

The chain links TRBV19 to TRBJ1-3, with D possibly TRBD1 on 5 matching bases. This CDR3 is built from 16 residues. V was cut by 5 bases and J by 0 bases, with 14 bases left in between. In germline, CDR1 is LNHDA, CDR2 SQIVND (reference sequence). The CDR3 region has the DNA TGTGCCAGTAGTGAGTCATCAGGGATCTCTGGAAACACCATATATTTT. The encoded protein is CASSESSGISGNTIYF.

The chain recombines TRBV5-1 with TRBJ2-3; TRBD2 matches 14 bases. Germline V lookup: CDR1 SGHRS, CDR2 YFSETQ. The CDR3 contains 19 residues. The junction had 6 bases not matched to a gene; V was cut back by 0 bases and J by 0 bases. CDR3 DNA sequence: TGCGCCAGCAGCTTGGTGGGGACTAGCGGGAGTGCTAGCACAGATACGCAGTATTTT. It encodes CASSLVGTSGSASTDTQYF.

The CDR3 bases are TGCGCCAGCAGCTTAATAGCGGGGCAAGAGACCCAGTACTTC. Its protein is CASSLIAGQETQYF. The genes are TRBV5-1 and TRBJ2-5; TRBD2 matches 8 bases. The CDR3 has 14 residues. Germline CDR1 is SGHRS and CDR2 is YFSETQ. J was trimmed by 2 bases and V by 2 bases; bases with no gene match: 2.

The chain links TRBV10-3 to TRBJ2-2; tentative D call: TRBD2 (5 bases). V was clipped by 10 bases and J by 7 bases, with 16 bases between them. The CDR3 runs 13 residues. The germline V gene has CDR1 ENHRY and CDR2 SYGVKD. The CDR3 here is CATRMGRGGELFF. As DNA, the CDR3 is TGTGCCACAAGAATGGGTCGGGGCGGGGAGCTGTTTTTT.

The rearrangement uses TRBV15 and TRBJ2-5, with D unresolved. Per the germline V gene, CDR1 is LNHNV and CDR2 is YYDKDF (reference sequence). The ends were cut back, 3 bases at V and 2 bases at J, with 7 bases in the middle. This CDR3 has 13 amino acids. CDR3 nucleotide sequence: TGTGCCACCAGCAGCATGCTACAAGAGACCCAGTACTTC. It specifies CATSSMLQETQYF.

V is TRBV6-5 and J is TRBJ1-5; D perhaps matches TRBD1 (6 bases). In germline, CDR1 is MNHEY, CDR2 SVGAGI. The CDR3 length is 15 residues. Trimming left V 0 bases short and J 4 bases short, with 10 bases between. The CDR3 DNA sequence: TGTGCCAGCAGTTACTCGGGTCAGGGGAATCAGCCCCAGCATTTT. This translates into CASSYSGQGNQPQHF.